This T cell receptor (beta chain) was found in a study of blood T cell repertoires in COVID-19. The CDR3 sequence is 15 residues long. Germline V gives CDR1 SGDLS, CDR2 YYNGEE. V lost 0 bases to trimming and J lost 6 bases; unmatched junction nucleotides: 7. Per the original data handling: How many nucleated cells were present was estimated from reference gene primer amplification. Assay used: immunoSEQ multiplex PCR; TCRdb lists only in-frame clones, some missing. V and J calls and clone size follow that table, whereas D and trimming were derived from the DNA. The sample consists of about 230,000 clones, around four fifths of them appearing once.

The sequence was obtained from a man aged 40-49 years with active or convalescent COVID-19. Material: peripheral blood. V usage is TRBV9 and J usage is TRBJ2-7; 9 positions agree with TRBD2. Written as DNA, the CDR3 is TGTGCCAGCAGCGTAGAGGTAGCGGGAGATGGCGAGCAGTACTTC. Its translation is CASSVEVAGDGEQYF.